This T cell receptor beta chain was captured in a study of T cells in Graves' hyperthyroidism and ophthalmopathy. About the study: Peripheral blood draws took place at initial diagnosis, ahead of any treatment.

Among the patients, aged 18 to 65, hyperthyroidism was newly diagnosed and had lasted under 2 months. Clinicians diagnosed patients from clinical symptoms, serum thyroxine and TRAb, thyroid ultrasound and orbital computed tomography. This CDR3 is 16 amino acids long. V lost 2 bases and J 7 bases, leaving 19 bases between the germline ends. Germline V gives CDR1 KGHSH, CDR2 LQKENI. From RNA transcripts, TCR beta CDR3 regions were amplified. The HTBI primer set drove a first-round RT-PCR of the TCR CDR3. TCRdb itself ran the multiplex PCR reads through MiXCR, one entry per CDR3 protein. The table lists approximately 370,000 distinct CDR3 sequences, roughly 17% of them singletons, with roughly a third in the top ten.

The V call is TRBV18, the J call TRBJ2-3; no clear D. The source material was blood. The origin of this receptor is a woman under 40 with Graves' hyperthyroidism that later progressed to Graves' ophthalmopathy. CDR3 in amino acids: CASSPILSGLTNTQYF. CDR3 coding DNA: TGTGCCAGCTCACCAATTCTTAGTGGGCTCACGAATACGCAGTATTTT.